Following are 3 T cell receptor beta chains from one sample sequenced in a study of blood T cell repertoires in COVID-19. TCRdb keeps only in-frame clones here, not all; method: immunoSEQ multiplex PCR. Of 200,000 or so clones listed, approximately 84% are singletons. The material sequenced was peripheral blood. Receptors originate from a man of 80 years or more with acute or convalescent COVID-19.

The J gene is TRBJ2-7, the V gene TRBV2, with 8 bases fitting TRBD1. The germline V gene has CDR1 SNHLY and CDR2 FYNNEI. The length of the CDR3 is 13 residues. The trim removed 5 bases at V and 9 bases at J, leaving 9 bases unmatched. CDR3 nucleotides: TGTGCCAGCAGTCGACAGGGGTCCGCGGGGCAGTACTTC. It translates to CASSRQGSAGQYF.

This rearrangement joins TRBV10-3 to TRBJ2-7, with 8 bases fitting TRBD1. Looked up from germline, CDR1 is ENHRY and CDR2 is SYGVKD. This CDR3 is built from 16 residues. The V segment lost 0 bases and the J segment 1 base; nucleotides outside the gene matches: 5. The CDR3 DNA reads TGTGCCATCAGTGAGTCGATTACAGGGGGGTCCTACGAGCAGTACGTC. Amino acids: CAISESITGGSYEQYV.

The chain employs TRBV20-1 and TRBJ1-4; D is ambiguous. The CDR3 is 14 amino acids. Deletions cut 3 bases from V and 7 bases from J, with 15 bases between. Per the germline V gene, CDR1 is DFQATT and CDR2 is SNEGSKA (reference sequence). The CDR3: CSASLRHNGEKLFF. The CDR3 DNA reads TGCAGTGCTAGTCTCCGACACAACGGTGAAAAACTGTTTTTT.